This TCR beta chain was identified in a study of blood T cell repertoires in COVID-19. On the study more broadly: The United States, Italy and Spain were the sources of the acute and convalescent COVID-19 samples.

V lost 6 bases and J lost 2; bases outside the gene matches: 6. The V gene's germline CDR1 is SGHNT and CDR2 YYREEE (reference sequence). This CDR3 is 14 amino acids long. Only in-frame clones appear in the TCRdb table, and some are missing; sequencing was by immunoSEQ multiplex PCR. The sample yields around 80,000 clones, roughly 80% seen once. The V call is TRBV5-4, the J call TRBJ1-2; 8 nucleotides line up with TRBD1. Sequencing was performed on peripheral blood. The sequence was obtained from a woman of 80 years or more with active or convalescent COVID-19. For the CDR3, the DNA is TGTGCCAGCAATACAGGGGGTGTGAACTATGGCTACACCTTC. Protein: CASNTGGVNYGYTF.